This record concerns one TCR beta chain sequence. Antigen: not known. Depth targeted 1 in 200,000 to 1 in 1 million T cells, averaging 10x coverage per clonotype. Profiling relied on immunoSEQ multiplex PCR, and the TCRdb table lists in-frame clones only, not all of them. The sample holds about 92,000 clones, around 77% seen once. This sample stems from a study of cytotoxic CD8 clonotypes in ibrutinib-treated CLL. Findings of the study overall: Clonality showed a rise at ibrutinib response that reversed toward baseline at progression. Baseline clonality, above age-matched healthy donor levels, tracked circulating CD8+ T-cell counts.

The sample was PBMCs, taken after 24 months of ibrutinib treatment. The sequence came from a human donor with chronic lymphocytic leukemia.

The chain's CDR3 is CASSKDRDPNYGYTF. For the CDR3, the DNA is TGTGCCAGCAGCAAAGACAGGGACCCTAACTATGGCTACACCTTC. The rearrangement links TRBV7-2 to TRBJ1-2; 7 positions agree with TRBD1. Germline assignment: CDR1 SGHTA and CDR2 FQGNSA. This CDR3 is 15 amino acids long. The J segment lost 0 bases and the V segment lost 5 bases, leaving 6 bases of the junction unmatched.